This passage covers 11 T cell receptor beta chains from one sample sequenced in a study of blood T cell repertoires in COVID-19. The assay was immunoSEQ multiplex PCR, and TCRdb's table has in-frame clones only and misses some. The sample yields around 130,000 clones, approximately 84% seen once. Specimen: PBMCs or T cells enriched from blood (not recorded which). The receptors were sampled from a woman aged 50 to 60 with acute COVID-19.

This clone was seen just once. The CDR3 DNA reads TGTGCCACCTCCCTAGCGGGCGAGAACGATGAGCAGTTCTTC. Encoded protein: CATSLAGENDEQFF. The chain couples TRBV6-5 to TRBJ2-1, with TRBD2 matching 8 bases. The germline CDR1 and CDR2 sequences are MNHEY and SVGAGI. This CDR3 is built from 14 residues. The trim removed 10 bases at V and 8 bases at J, leaving 13 bases unmatched.

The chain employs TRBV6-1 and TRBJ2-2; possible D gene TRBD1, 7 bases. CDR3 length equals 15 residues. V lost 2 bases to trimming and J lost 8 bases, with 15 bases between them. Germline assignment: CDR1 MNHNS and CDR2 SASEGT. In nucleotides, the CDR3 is TGTGCCAGCAGTGAAAGGGGGGACAGTCGTGGGGAGCTGTTTTTT. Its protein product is CASSERGDSRGELFF.

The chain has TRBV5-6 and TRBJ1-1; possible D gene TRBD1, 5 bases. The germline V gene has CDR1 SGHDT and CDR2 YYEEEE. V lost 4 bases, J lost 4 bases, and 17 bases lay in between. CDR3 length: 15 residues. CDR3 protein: CASSRGLGRGTEAFF. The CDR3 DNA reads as TGTGCCAGCAGCCGGGGCTTGGGGCGGGGCACTGAAGCTTTCTTT.

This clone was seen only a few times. The CDR3 DNA follows: TGTGCCAGCAGCCAGACTTTTGGGGAGACCCAGTACTTC. The encoded protein is CASSQTFGETQYF. This chain joins TRBV9 and TRBJ2-5; no clear D. Trimming left V 4 bases short and J 5 bases short, with 12 bases between. Germline values: CDR1 SGDLS, CDR2 YYNGEE. This CDR3 region has 13 residues.

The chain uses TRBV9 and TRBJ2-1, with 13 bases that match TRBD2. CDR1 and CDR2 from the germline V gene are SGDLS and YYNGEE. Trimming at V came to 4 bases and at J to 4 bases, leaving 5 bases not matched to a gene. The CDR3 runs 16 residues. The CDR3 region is CASSPGLAGVYNEQFF. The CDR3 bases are TGTGCCAGCAGCCCAGGACTAGCGGGGGTATACAATGAGCAGTTCTTC.

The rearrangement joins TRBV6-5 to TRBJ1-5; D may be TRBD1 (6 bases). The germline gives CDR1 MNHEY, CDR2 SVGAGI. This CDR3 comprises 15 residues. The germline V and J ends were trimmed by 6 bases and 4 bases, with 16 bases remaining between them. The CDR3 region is CASSTSGTLNQPQHF. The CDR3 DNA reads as TGTGCCAGCAGCACATCCGGGACACTTAATCAGCCCCAGCATTTT.

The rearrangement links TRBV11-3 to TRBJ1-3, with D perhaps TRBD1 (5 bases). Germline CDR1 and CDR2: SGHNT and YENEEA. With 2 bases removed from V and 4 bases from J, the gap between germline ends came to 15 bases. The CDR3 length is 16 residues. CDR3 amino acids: CASSLLGTGGGNTIYF. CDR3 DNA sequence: TGTGCCAGCAGCTTACTTGGGACTGGAGGGGGAAACACCATATATTTT.

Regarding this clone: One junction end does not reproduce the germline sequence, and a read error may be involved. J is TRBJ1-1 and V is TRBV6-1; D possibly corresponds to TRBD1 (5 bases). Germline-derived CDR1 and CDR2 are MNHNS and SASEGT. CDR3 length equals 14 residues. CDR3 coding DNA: TGTGCCAGCAGTGAAAGGGCAAAAAGACAGCAAGATATCTTT. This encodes CASSERAKRQQDIF.

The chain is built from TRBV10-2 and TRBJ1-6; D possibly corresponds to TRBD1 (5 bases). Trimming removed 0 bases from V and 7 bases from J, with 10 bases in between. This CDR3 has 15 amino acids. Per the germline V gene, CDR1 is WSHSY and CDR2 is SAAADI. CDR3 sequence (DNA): TGCGCCAGCAGTGAGTCGGACGGGGGGAATTCACCCCTCCACTTT. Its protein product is CASSESDGGNSPLHF.

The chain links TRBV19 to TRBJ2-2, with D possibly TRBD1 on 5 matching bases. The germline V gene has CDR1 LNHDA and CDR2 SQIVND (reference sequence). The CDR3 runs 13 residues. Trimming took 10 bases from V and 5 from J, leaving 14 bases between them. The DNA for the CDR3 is TGTGCCACCGAAGGGGTAGGAACCGGGGAGCTGTTTTTT. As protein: CATEGVGTGELFF.

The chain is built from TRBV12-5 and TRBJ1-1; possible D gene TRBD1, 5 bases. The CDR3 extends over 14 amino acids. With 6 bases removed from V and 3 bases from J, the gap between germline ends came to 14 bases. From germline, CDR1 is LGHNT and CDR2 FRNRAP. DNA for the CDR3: TGTGCTAGTGGGGACGCAGGGTTTGACACTGAAGCTTTCTTT. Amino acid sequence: CASGDAGFDTEAFF.